A selection of T cell receptor beta chains follows, all from one sample in a study of CD8 T cells in Susac syndrome. In TCRdb, the immunoSEQ multiplex PCR reads were re-called with MiXCR into one record per CDR3 protein. This sample has about 80,000 distinct CDR3 sequences, with over 85% found just once. The sample comprised CD8+ T cells from PBMCs. Every receptor here comes from a human donor with Susac syndrome. Each CDR3 is given with its conserved first and last residue. D genes are given only for firm matches. Size tells how often a clone was seen (once, few, many) or the class of an expanded clone, and some rows leave it out.

d_call	v_call	j_call	clone_size	cdr3_nt	cdr3_aa
TRBD1	TRBV5-1	TRBJ2-3	NA	TGCGCCAGCAGCTTCGCCGGGACAGGGATAACAGATACGCAGTATTTT	CASSFAGTGITDTQYF
NA	TRBV7-9	TRBJ2-5	NA	TGTGCCAGCAGCGATGGAAGGGGTCTACGGGAGACCCAGTACTTC	CASSDGRGLRETQYF
NA	TRBV4-3	TRBJ1-2	NA	TGCGCCAGCAGCCAGGGAACCGGGACGGATTATGGCTACACCTTC	CASSQGTGTDYGYTF
TRBD2	TRBV7-9	TRBJ2-5	NA	TGTGCCAGCAGCCCCCCCAAACTAGCGGCCCAAGAGACCCAGTACTTC	CASSPPKLAAQETQYF
NA	TRBV7-9	TRBJ2-3	NA	TGTGCCAGCAGCCCCTCATCGGCCCCGGCAGATACGCAGTATTTT	CASSPSSAPADTQYF
NA	TRBV24-1	TRBJ2-2	NA	TGTGCCACCAGTGATTTAAACAGTATTAACACCGGGGAGCTGTTTTTT	CATSDLNSINTGELFF
NA	TRBV6-5	TRBJ2-5	NA	TGTGCCAGCAGTTACTCCTCGGGACTTACCGCGACCCAGTACTTC	CASSYSSGLTATQYF
NA	TRBV15	TRBJ1-5	NA	TGTGCCACCGGGGATGCCAATCAGCCCCAGCATTTT	CATGDANQPQHF
TRBD2	TRBV19	TRBJ2-1	NA	TGTGCCAGTAGATCTAGCGGGAGCCAGGGGAATGAGCAGTTCTTC	CASRSSGSQGNEQFF
NA	TRBV6-2/TRBV6-3	TRBJ2-5	NA	TGTGCCAGCAGTGTTACGTCGACAGGCGTGGAGACCCAGTACTTC	CASSVTSTGVETQYF
NA	TRBV15	TRBJ2-3	once	TGTGCCACCAGCAGCAGACAGACCAGCACAGATACGCAGTATTTT	CATSSRQTSTDTQYF
NA	TRBV29-1	TRBJ2-2	NA	TGCAGCGTCCCTGAGCCGAACACCGGGGAGCTGTTTTTT	CSVPEPNTGELFF
TRBD1	TRBV5-1	TRBJ2-7	NA	TGCGCCAGCAGCTTCCACAGGGGAACCTACGAGCAGTACTTC	CASSFHRGTYEQYF
TRBD2	TRBV4-2	TRBJ2-3	NA	TGTGCCAGCAGCCAAGCGCTAGCGGGGTCCGTAGATACGCAGTATTTT	CASSQALAGSVDTQYF
TRBD1	TRBV14	TRBJ2-5	NA	TGTGCCAGCAGCCACTCCCCGGCCTGGACAGGGGAAGACCAGTACTTC	CASSHSPAWTGEDQYF
NA	TRBV9	TRBJ2-1	NA	TGTGCCAGCAGCCCCTGGGGGTCTGAGCAGTTCTTC	CASSPWGSEQFF
TRBD2	TRBV20-1	TRBJ2-2	NA	TGCAGTGCTAGGGGGCTAGCGGGAGGTGCCGGGGAGCTGTTTTTT	CSARGLAGGAGELFF
NA	TRBV6-1	TRBJ2-3	NA	TGTGCCAGCAGGTCCCGACCTCCGGGACGAGAAAGCACAGATACGCAGTATTTT	CASRSRPPGRESTDTQYF
NA	TRBV3-1	TRBJ2-2	NA	TGTGCCAGCAGCCGGGTGCTGAACACCGGGGAGCTGTTTTTT	CASSRVLNTGELFF
NA	TRBV7-9	TRBJ2-1	NA	TGTGCCAGCAGCTTAGCGCTTAATGAGCAGTTCTTC	CASSLALNEQFF
NA	TRBV6-6	TRBJ1-1	NA	TGTGCCAGCAGTTACTCGTTAGCTGAAGCTTTCTTT	CASSYSLAEAFF
NA	TRBV9	TRBJ2-1	NA	TGTGCCAGCAGCGTAGGGACCTACAATGAGCAGTTCTTC	CASSVGTYNEQFF
NA	TRBV2	TRBJ1-2	NA	TGTGCCAGCACTCCCTGGGGGGGTCAGAACTATGGCTACACCTTC	CASTPWGGQNYGYTF
TRBD2	TRBV7-2	TRBJ2-1	NA	TGTGCCAGCAGCTTACTAGCGGACTCCTACAATGAGCAGTTCTTC	CASSLLADSYNEQFF
NA	TRBV7-9	TRBJ2-7	few	TGTGCCAGCAGTCCGGACTTCTACGAGCAGTACTTC	CASSPDFYEQYF
NA	TRBV7-9	TRBJ1-2	NA	TGTGCCAGCAACCCGAGGGTCGCCCCTCGCTATGGCTACACCTTC	CASNPRVAPRYGYTF
NA	TRBV4-2	TRBJ1-2	NA	TGTGCCAGCAGCCAAGAAGGCTCGGCAGGGATTGTTGTCTATGGCTACACCTTC	CASSQEGSAGIVVYGYTF
NA	TRBV27	TRBJ1-5	NA	TGTGCCAGCACCCTCGGTTTTACTGAGCCCCAGCATTTT	CASTLGFTEPQHF
NA	TRBV7-9	TRBJ1-1	NA	TGTGCCATCATGAAGGACAGAGCTTCTTTGAACACTGAAGCTTTCTTT	CAIMKDRASLNTEAFF
NA	TRBV6-5	TRBJ2-5	NA	TGTGCCAGCAGAGACAATTCGAGGGAGACCCAGTACTTC	CASRDNSRETQYF
TRBD2	TRBV5-6	TRBJ2-2	NA	TGTGCCAGCAGTCCTCTCCCGGGAGGGATTAACACCGGGGAGCTGTTTTTT	CASSPLPGGINTGELFF
NA	TRBV24-1	TRBJ1-5	NA	TGTGCCACCAGTGACGGCGTTGGGCCCCAGCATTTT	CATSDGVGPQHF
TRBD1	TRBV4-2	TRBJ1-2	NA	TGTGCCAGCAGCCAAGTATTGGACAGGATAGGTGGCTACACCTTC	CASSQVLDRIGGYTF
NA	TRBV27	TRBJ2-2	NA	TGTGCCAGCAGTTTAATGCGGCCTGCGTCAGGCGGGGAGCTGCTTTTT	CASSLMRPASGGELLF
NA	TRBV5-1	TRBJ2-1	NA	TGCGCCAGCAGCTTGGACGGGGCACTCTCCTACAATGAGCAGTTCTTC	CASSLDGALSYNEQFF
NA	TRBV7-9	TRBJ2-7	NA	TGTGCCAGCAGCTTGTCCCCCCAGGGAGTCACGTACGAGCAGTACTTC	CASSLSPQGVTYEQYF
TRBD1	TRBV12-3/TRBV12-4	TRBJ2-7	NA	TGTGCCAGCAGTTTAGGCGGGACAGGGAACGAGCAGTACTTC	CASSLGGTGNEQYF
NA	TRBV2	TRBJ2-2	NA	TGTGCCAGCAGTGATGGGGGTCTCACCGGGGAGCTGTTTTTT	CASSDGGLTGELFF
NA	TRBV5-1	TRBJ1-6	NA	TGCGCCAGCAGCTTGGGAGATTCACCCCTCCACTTT	CASSLGDSPLHF
TRBD2	TRBV30	TRBJ2-2	once	TGTGCCTGGTGGGGACTAGCGGCGAACACCGGGGAGCTGTTTTTT	CAWWGLAANTGELFF
TRBD1	TRBV7-8	TRBJ2-5	NA	TGTGCCAGCAGCTTCCGGGACAGCGACCAAGAGACCCAGTACTTC	CASSFRDSDQETQYF
NA	TRBV5-1	TRBJ1-4	NA	TGCGCCAGCAGCTTGGCCTGGGGACAAGTTAATGAAAAACTGTTTTTT	CASSLAWGQVNEKLFF
NA	TRBV14	TRBJ2-1	NA	TGTGCCAGCAGCGTACAGGGGAGGTCCTACAATGAGCAGTTCTTC	CASSVQGRSYNEQFF
NA	TRBV29-1	TRBJ2-7	NA	TGCAGCGTTGTTGACAGCTTCTACGAGCAGTACTTC	CSVVDSFYEQYF
NA	TRBV2	TRBJ2-2	NA	TGTGCCAGCACCCAAGGGGGGGCCGGGGAGCTGTTTTTT	CASTQGGAGELFF
NA	TRBV6-2/TRBV6-3	TRBJ1-5	NA	TGTGCCAGCAGTTCCGTGAATCAGCCCCAGCATTTT	CASSSVNQPQHF
NA	TRBV6-6	TRBJ1-1	NA	TGTGCCAGCAGTTACTCGGGAGACTTGAACACTGAAGCTTTCTTT	CASSYSGDLNTEAFF
TRBD2	TRBV29-1	TRBJ2-5	NA	TGCAGCGTTGAAGTTGGAGCGGGGGGATACCAAGAGACCCAGTACTTC	CSVEVGAGGYQETQYF
NA	TRBV30	TRBJ1-5	NA	TGTGCCTGGAGCGTCTCCGGGAGCAATCAGCCCCAGCATTTT	CAWSVSGSNQPQHF
NA	TRBV7-8	TRBJ2-3	NA	TGTGCCAGCAGCTTAGGCGGGGCCCGAAGCACAGATACGCAGTATTTT	CASSLGGARSTDTQYF
TRBD2	TRBV2	TRBJ2-7	NA	TGTGCCAGCAGCGCCCCGACTAGCGGGGTCTACGAGCAGTACTTC	CASSAPTSGVYEQYF
TRBD2	TRBV20-1	TRBJ2-2	NA	TGCAGTGCTAGAGACGACAGCGGGGGGGACACCGGGGAGCTGTTTTTT	CSARDDSGGDTGELFF
NA	TRBV28	TRBJ2-1	NA	TGTGCCAGCAGTTTATTATCCGGGACCGATCCCTACAATGAGCAGTTCTTC	CASSLLSGTDPYNEQFF
TRBD2	TRBV7-9	TRBJ2-2	NA	TGTGCCAGCGGGAGGGCCGTCGGGGAGCTGTTTTTT	CASGRAVGELFF
NA	TRBV7-8	TRBJ1-1	NA	TGTGCCAGCAGCGCCGCCCTGAACACTGAAGCTTTCTTT	CASSAALNTEAFF